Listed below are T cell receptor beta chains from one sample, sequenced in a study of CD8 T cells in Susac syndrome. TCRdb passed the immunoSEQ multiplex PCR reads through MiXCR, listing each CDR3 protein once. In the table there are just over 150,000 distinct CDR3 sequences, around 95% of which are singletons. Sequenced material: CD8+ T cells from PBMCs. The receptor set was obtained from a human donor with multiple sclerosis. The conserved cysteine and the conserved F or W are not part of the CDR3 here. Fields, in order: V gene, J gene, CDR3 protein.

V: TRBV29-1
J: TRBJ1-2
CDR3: SVEAGGHGYT

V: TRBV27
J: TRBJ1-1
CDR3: ASRTGANTEAF

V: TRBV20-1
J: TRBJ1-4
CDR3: SARDRATNEKLF

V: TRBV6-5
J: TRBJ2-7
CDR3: ASSTWDRGSYEQY

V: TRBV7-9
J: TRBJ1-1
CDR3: ASTRLGELHTEAF

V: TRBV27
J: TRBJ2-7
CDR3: ASSWGSEYEQY

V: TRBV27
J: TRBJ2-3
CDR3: ASSQTRIGGGDTQY

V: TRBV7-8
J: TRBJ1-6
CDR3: ASSLAVQGKGNSPLH

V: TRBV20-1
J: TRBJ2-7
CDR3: SARTSGTFYEQY

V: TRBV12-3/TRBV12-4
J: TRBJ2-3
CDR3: AAQRANTQY

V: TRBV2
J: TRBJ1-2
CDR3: ASSGDRITPYGYT

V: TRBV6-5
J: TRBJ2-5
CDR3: ASSSPGQGHAGETQY

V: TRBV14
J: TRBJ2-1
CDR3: ASSQVGSSYNEQF

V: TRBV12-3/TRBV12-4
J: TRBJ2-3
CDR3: ASSPPNSRHRTQY

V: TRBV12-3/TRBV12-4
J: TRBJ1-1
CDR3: ASKTTNTEAF

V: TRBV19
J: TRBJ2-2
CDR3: ASRTGAVGELF